Listed here are 19 T cell receptor beta chains from one sample, sequenced in a study of early stage breast cancer tumors (dated by TCRdb to the late 2010s). Receptor amplification or capture employed the immunoSEQ multiplex PCR assay. TCRdb limited this immuneACCESS table to in-frame rearrangements with V and J called. A share of clones is missing; checked studies link under half to unresolved V genes, and the rest is unexplained. This sample gives tens of thousands of clones in total; around 72% of them show up just once. The top ten constitute about 7.8% of the sample. The material sequenced was blood. Every receptor here comes from a person in their fifties with breast cancer.

CDR3 residues: CASSSFNGRNSPLHF. The CDR3 bases are TGTGCCAGCAGCTCGTTCAATGGGAGGAATTCACCCCTCCACTTT. V is TRBV5-6 and J is TRBJ1-6; D unclear. Germline V lookup: CDR1 SGHDT, CDR2 YYEEEE. V lost 3 bases and J 7 bases, leaving 14 bases between the germline ends. The CDR3 has 15 amino acids. The complete variable domain, with remaining parts taken from reference TRBV5-6 and TRBJ1-6, reads DAGVTQSPTHLIKTRGQQVTLRCSPKSGHDTVSWYQQALGQGPQFIFQYYEEEERQRGNFPDRFSGHQFPNYSSELNVNALLLGDSALYLCASSSFNGRNSPLHFGNGTRLTVT.

The chain joins TRBV18 to TRBJ2-5; the match to TRBD2 covers 7 bases. Germline CDR1 and CDR2: KGHSH and LQKENI. The CDR3 has 17 amino acids. Trimming cost V 0 bases and J 0 bases; bases outside gene matches: 7. The chain's CDR3 is CASSPPWGRADQETQYF. As DNA, the CDR3 is TGTGCCAGCTCACCACCTTGGGGGAGGGCCGACCAAGAGACCCAGTACTTC.

CDR3 loop: CASSDGSPGLAVTNRTDTQYF. The CDR3 DNA is TGTGCCAGCAGCGACGGTTCTCCGGGACTAGCGGTAACTAATCGCACAGATACGCAGTATTTT. The chain combines TRBV21-1 with TRBJ2-3; the D call of TRBD2 is as the table states it, not checked on the DNA. TRBV21-1 is an annotated pseudogene. This CDR3 has 21 amino acids.

CDR3 residues: CASSAPPGGDSYGYTF. For the CDR3, the DNA is TGTGCCAGCAGCGCCCCCCCAGGGGGCGATAGCTATGGCTACACCTTC. This chain joins TRBV9 and TRBJ1-2; 8 bases are shared with TRBD1. Trimming at V came to 3 bases and at J to 4 bases, leaving 11 bases not matched to a gene. Germline V gene sequence: CDR1 SGDLS, CDR2 YYNGEE. The CDR3 has 16 residues.

V gene TRBV11-2 combines with J gene TRBJ2-5; 8 nucleotides agree with TRBD1. Per the germline V gene, CDR1 is SGHAT and CDR2 is FQNNGV. V trimming: 2 bases; J trimming: 3 bases; junction bases outside the gene matches: 8. The CDR3 extends over 16 amino acids. This CDR3 is CASSLRWAGGKETQYF. CDR3 sequence (DNA): TGTGCCAGCAGCTTACGGTGGGCAGGGGGCAAAGAGACCCAGTACTTC.

A few counts support this clone. The V and J genes are TRBV7-4 and TRBJ2-5, with D perhaps matching TRBD2 (6 bases). Germline V CDR1 and CDR2: SGHVT, SQSDAQ. V was clipped by 4 bases and J by 2 bases, with 11 bases between them. The CDR3 sequence is 14 residues long. The CDR3 DNA reads TGTGCCAGCAGCTGTTCCCTAGCGCAAGAGACCCAGTACTTC. Amino acids: CASSCSLAQETQYF.

V usage is TRBV5-1 and J usage is TRBJ2-5; D uncertain. This CDR3 comprises 14 residues. Germline V gene lookup returns CDR1 SGHRS and CDR2 YFSETQ. Between the trimmed V and J ends, which lost 0 bases and 5 bases, there was a span of 11 bases. The CDR3 protein is CASSLVQRTETQYF. CDR3 nucleotide sequence: TGCGCCAGCAGCTTGGTCCAGCGCACCGAGACCCAGTACTTC.

The rearrangement uses TRBV5-6 and TRBJ1-2, with 7 bases matching TRBD1. Germline V gives CDR1 SGHDT, CDR2 YYEEEE. The CDR3 is 13 residues long. Trimming removed 7 bases from V and 6 bases from J; junction bases left unmatched: 9. The CDR3 region is CASLIDRVDGYTF. In DNA form, the CDR3 reads TGTGCCAGCCTGATAGACAGGGTTGATGGCTACACCTTC.

V and J are TRBV28 and TRBJ1-1, with D unresolved. This CDR3 has 12 residues. Germline V gene sequence: CDR1 MDHEN, CDR2 SYDVKM. Trimming took 5 bases from V and 3 from J, leaving 7 bases between them. CDR3 amino acids: CASSLTYTEAFF. The CDR3 region has the DNA TGTGCCAGCAGTCTAACCTACACTGAAGCTTTCTTT. The complete variable domain, with remaining parts taken from reference TRBV28 and TRBJ1-1, reads DVKVTQSSRYLVKRTGEKVFLECVQDMDHENMFWYRQDPGLGLRLIYFSYDVKMKEKGDIPEGYSVSREKKERFSLILESASTNQTSMYLCASSLTYTEAFFGQGTRLTVV.

The J gene is TRBJ1-1, the V gene TRBV7-9; 12 bases fit TRBD1. This CDR3 contains 18 residues. Germline V gives CDR1 SEHNR, CDR2 FQNEAQ (reference sequence). The V and J ends lost 4 bases and 5 bases, in that order; junction bases with no gene match: 14. The CDR3 nucleotides read TGTGCCAGCAGCTCCGGGACAGGGGGCGGGTTAAGAGGGACTGAAGCTTTCTTT. The encoded protein is CASSSGTGGGLRGTEAFF.

This clone was observed once. This sequence joins TRBV10-3 and TRBJ2-7; 10 bases fit TRBD1. The germline V gene encodes CDR1 ENHRY and CDR2 SYGVKD. Trimming removed 7 bases from V and 3 bases from J; junction bases left unmatched: 9. This CDR3 region has 15 residues. In nucleotides, the CDR3 is TGTGCCATCACCTACCGGGACAGGGGCGGCTACGAGCAGTACGTC. This encodes CAITYRDRGGYEQYV.

The V call is TRBV27, the J call TRBJ1-4, with D possibly matching TRBD1 (5 bases). Deletions cut 2 bases from V and 8 bases from J, with 12 bases between. CDR3 length: 14 residues. Germline values: CDR1 MNHEY, CDR2 SMNVEV (reference sequence). The CDR3, as DNA: TGTGCCAGCAGTTTACAGGGATCAGGGGAAAAACTGTTTTTT. Protein product: CASSLQGSGEKLFF.

This clone was picked up one time. In nucleotides, the CDR3 is TGTGCCAGCAGCTTAGCGAGGACAGACGGTTCCCAGTACTTC. Translated: CASSLARTDGSQYF. The genes are TRBV7-2 and TRBJ2-5; possibly TRBD1 for D (6 bases). Trimming stripped 0 bases from V and 9 bases from J, with 14 bases between. The CDR3 sequence is 14 residues long. In germline, CDR1 is SGHTA, CDR2 FQGNSA.

This clone was observed a single time. The chain carries TRBV14 and TRBJ2-1; 11 bases are a match to TRBD2. Germline V lookup: CDR1 SGHDN, CDR2 FVKESK. The CDR3 extends over 15 amino acids. Unmatched junction bases numbered 3, after V lost 4 bases and J lost 4 bases. The CDR3 sequence: CASSPGTSGYNEQFF. For the CDR3, the DNA is TGTGCCAGCAGCCCTGGGACTAGCGGATACAATGAGCAGTTCTTC.

V gene TRBV6-4 combines with J gene TRBJ2-3; 7 bases agree with TRBD1. The CDR3 length is 16 residues. Trimming cost V 4 bases and J 1 base; bases outside gene matches: 8. Germline lookup yields CDR1 MRHNA and CDR2 SNTAGT. The CDR3 DNA reads TGTGCCAGCAGTGCCTCCGGGACAGTGGGCACAGATACGCAGTATTTT. Its translation is CASSASGTVGTDTQYF.

The chain joins TRBV18 to TRBJ2-5; 8 nucleotides agree with TRBD2. The germline gives CDR1 KGHSH, CDR2 LQKENI. There are 14 residues in the CDR3. V lost 2 bases, J lost 4 bases, and 3 bases stayed unmatched. Here the CDR3 reads CASSPSGGSETQYF. The CDR3 bases are TGTGCCAGCTCACCATCGGGGGGGTCAGAGACCCAGTACTTC.

The V gene is TRBV10-1, the J gene TRBJ2-3; a possible D gene is TRBD2 (6 bases). In germline, CDR1 is WNHNN, CDR2 SYGVQD (reference sequence). V was pared by 3 bases and J by 6 bases, with 10 bases between. The CDR3 is 13 residues long. The CDR3 loop reads CASSEGGEDTQYF. The CDR3 nucleotides read TGCGCCAGCAGTGAAGGAGGGGAGGATACGCAGTATTTT.

This chain links TRBV2 with TRBJ1-5; D is ambiguous. The V and J ends lost 8 bases and 0 bases respectively, with 5 bases between them. The CDR3 totals 12 residues. CDR1 SNHLY and CDR2 FYNNEI come from the germline V gene. CDR3 amino acids: CASRGSNQPQHF. DNA of the CDR3: TGTGCCAGCCGGGGTAGCAATCAGCCCCAGCATTTT.

This clone was counted between two and nine times. The chain is built from TRBV5-1 and TRBJ2-7; weak D call: TRBD2 (6 bases). The V end was cut by 1 base, the J end by 7 bases, with 12 bases between. Germline loops: CDR1 SGHRS, CDR2 YFSETQ. This CDR3 is 13 amino acids long. DNA for the CDR3: TGCGCCAGCAGCTTGTGGGGGGTAGGGGAGCAGTACGTC. This translates into CASSLWGVGEQYV.